Listed here are 20 T cell receptor beta chains from one sample, sequenced in a study of beta chain features in type 1 diabetes. Study outcomes and limitations: Across all four CD4+ subsets, people with type 1 diabetes showed modestly shorter TCRB CDR3s.

Expressed TCRB transcripts were sequenced because the entire RNA isolate underwent reverse transcription. Measured with immunoSEQ multiplex PCR; TCRdb has only the in-frame clones, and not every one. The profile shows about 270,000 clones, 13% to 15% of them singletons. No antigen is known for these receptors. Source material: naive CD4+ T cells from blood. The origin of the receptors is a man aged 25-45 years with type 1 diabetes.

This clone was found a few times. The V and J genes are TRBV5-1 and TRBJ1-5; D unclear. This CDR3 contains 14 residues. V was cut by 0 bases and J by 9 bases, with 13 bases left in between. The germline gives CDR1 SGHRS, CDR2 YFSETQ. DNA of the CDR3: TGCGCCAGCAGCTTGGGTACTGGGCATTGGCCCCAGCATTTT. It is translated as CASSLGTGHWPQHF.

This clone turned up a few times. The chain combines TRBV2 with TRBJ2-7; 10 bases map to TRBD1. CDR3 size: 14 residues. Germline CDR1 and CDR2: SNHLY and FYNNEI. The junction had 9 bases not matched to a gene; V was cut back by 6 bases and J by 7 bases. CDR3 DNA sequence: TGTGCCAGCAGGACCGGGACAGGGGTTGGGGAGCAGTACTTC. It yields the protein CASRTGTGVGEQYF.

The chain links TRBV5-1 to TRBJ2-3, with 9 bases that match TRBD1. The V gene end was trimmed by 4 bases and the J gene end by 7 bases; junction bases not matched to a gene: 7. The CDR3 consists of 14 residues. Per germline, CDR1 SGHRS and CDR2 YFSETQ. The CDR3 region has the DNA TGCGCCAGCAGCCCCCGGGACAGGGCAAATACGCAGTATTTT. It codes for CASSPRDRANTQYF.

The CDR3 bases are TGTGCCAGCAGTTTGGCCACAGATACGCAGTATTTT. Its translation is CASSLATDTQYF. The chain recombines TRBV28 with TRBJ2-3; D remains ambiguous. The CDR3 length is 12 residues. Germline V lookup: CDR1 MDHEN, CDR2 SYDVKM. The V and J ends lost 3 bases and 2 bases respectively, with 3 bases between them. Using reference TRBV28 and TRBJ2-3 for the parts outside the CDR3, the full variable domain is DVKVTQSSRYLVKRTGEKVFLECVQDMDHENMFWYRQDPGLGLRLIYFSYDVKMKEKGDIPEGYSVSREKKERFSLILESASTNQTSMYLCASSLATDTQYFGPGTRLTVL.

This chain joins TRBV9 and TRBJ2-1, with TRBD2 matching 12 bases. V lost 5 bases and J lost 3; bases outside the gene matches: 6. This CDR3 is 16 amino acids long. The germline V gene has CDR1 SGDLS and CDR2 YYNGEE. The CDR3 protein is CASSYTSGGYYNEQFF. CDR3 nucleotides: TGTGCCAGCAGTTACACTAGCGGGGGGTACTACAATGAGCAGTTCTTC.

The chain recombines TRBV5-1 with TRBJ2-3; the match to TRBD1 covers 8 bases. Germline V CDR1 and CDR2: SGHRS, YFSETQ. The junction had 4 bases not matched to a gene; V was cut back by 4 bases and J by 3 bases. The CDR3 has 14 amino acids. The CDR3, as DNA: TGCGCCAGCAGCGAGGGACAGGCGACAGATACGCAGTATTTT. It codes for CASSEGQATDTQYF.

The chain uses TRBV5-1 and TRBJ2-5; weak D call: TRBD2 (7 bases). The CDR3 is made up of 13 amino acids. V dropped 3 bases and J dropped 4 bases, with 10 bases sitting between them. The germline V gene encodes CDR1 SGHRS and CDR2 YFSETQ. CDR3 residues: CASSSRGGETQYF. In nucleotides, the CDR3 is TGCGCCAGCAGCTCGAGGGGGGGAGAGACCCAGTACTTC.

A few counts support this clone. This chain uses TRBV19 with TRBJ1-2; TRBD1 is a possible D gene (5 bases). Germline V gene data show CDR1 as LNHDA and CDR2 as SQIVND (reference sequence). The CDR3 totals 12 residues. The ends were cut back, 11 bases at V and 4 bases at J, with 14 bases in the middle. CDR3 in DNA: TGTGCCGTGGGTGGGGCGTTCTATGGCTACACCTTC. Its translation: CAVGGAFYGYTF.

CDR3 region: CASSPQGADNQPQHF. In DNA, the CDR3 is TGTGCCAGCTCACCACAGGGGGCGGACAATCAGCCCCAGCATTTT. V and J are TRBV18 and TRBJ1-5; TRBD1 aligns across 7 bases. The V and J ends lost 1 base and 3 bases, in that order; junction bases with no gene match: 3. Germline V CDR1 and CDR2: KGHSH, LQKENI. The CDR3 consists of 15 residues.

This clone was detected only a few times. The chain links TRBV29-1 to TRBJ1-2; D is undetermined. The CDR3 contains 14 residues. V gave up 4 bases and J gave up 8 bases, with 20 bases separating them. Germline CDR1 reads SQVTM; CDR2 reads ANQGSEA. The CDR3 nucleotides are TGCAGCGTTGCCGGTCGGCTCTTCCCGGGAGGCTACACCTTC. The encoded protein is CSVAGRLFPGGYTF.

The sample holds a few counts of this clone. This chain uses TRBV10-3 with TRBJ2-5, with 9 bases matching TRBD1. V dropped 5 bases and J dropped 5; count of bases not matched to a gene: 9. This CDR3 spans 15 amino acids. Germline CDR1 and CDR2: ENHRY and SYGVKD. The CDR3 spells CAISRDRARQETQYF. CDR3 nucleotide sequence: TGTGCCATCAGTCGGGACAGGGCGCGGCAGGAGACCCAGTACTTC.

This clone was seen more than once but under ten times. The chain couples TRBV18 to TRBJ1-1; D is unresolved. The CDR3 totals 12 residues. CDR1 and CDR2 (germline): KGHSH, LQKENI. V was clipped by 5 bases and J by 7 bases, with 11 bases between them. CDR3 bases: TGTGCCAGCTCAGAGGATGGTGGTGAAGCTTTCTTT. This translates into CASSEDGGEAFF.

This clone was seen a handful of times. This rearrangement joins TRBV15 to TRBJ2-4, with 8 bases fitting TRBD2. Germline CDR1 reads LNHNV; CDR2 reads YYDKDF (reference sequence). The CDR3 runs 15 residues. The V gene end was trimmed by 8 bases and the J gene end by 5 bases; junction bases not matched to a gene: 11. The CDR3 loop is CATRGAGGGENIQYF. The CDR3 DNA sequence: TGTGCCACCCGCGGGGCGGGAGGAGGGGAAAACATTCAGTACTTC.

This chain links TRBV7-2 with TRBJ1-4, with D possibly TRBD1 on 6 matching bases. Germline values: CDR1 SGHTA, CDR2 FQGNSA. The CDR3 has 15 residues. V was trimmed by 5 bases and J by 7 bases, leaving 17 bases between them. The CDR3 bases are TGTGCCAGCAGCCCCTGGGACACTCAACGTGAAAAACTGTTTTTT. Its protein product is CASSPWDTQREKLFF.

This sequence joins TRBV5-4 and TRBJ2-3, with D tentatively TRBD1 (6 bases). Germline CDR1 is SGHNT and CDR2 is YYREEE (reference sequence). This CDR3 has 13 residues. The V gene lost 4 bases and the J gene lost 4 bases, with 10 bases spanning the gap. The CDR3 here is CASSAGVADTQYF. CDR3 DNA: TGTGCCAGCAGCGCAGGGGTGGCAGATACGCAGTATTTT.

This clone was seen only a few times. V is TRBV5-6 and J is TRBJ2-7, with 7 bases identical to TRBD2. Germline-derived CDR1 and CDR2 are SGHDT and YYEEEE. This CDR3 has 15 amino acids. The junction had 6 bases not matched to a gene; V was cut back by 0 bases and J by 3 bases. CDR3 coding DNA: TGTGCCAGCAGCTTGGGATCGAGCGGGAACTACGAGCAGTACTTC. Amino acid sequence: CASSLGSSGNYEQYF.

This chain joins TRBV6-4 and TRBJ2-3; the match to TRBD2 covers 7 bases. The CDR3 consists of 15 residues. The junction had 7 bases not matched to a gene; V was cut back by 2 bases and J by 5 bases. Germline V CDR1 and CDR2: MRHNA, SNTAGT. For the CDR3, the DNA is TGTGCCAGCAGTGACAGCGCGGGAGAGAAAGATACGCAGTATTTT. Protein sequence: CASSDSAGEKDTQYF.

This clone was seen more than once but under ten times. V is TRBV2 and J is TRBJ1-5; D call uncertain. The V end lost 4 bases, the J end lost 2 bases, and 12 bases lay between the germline ends. The CDR3 is 15 amino acids. CDR1 is SNHLY, CDR2 FYNNEI, per germline. CDR3 DNA: TGTGCCAGCAGTGCCAGCCTGCGGGGCAATCAGCCCCAGCATTTT. Amino acid sequence: CASSASLRGNQPQHF.

The CDR3 reads CASSLMAESNEQFF. The CDR3 nucleotides are TGCGCCAGCAGCTTGATGGCGGAGAGCAATGAGCAGTTCTTC. The J gene is TRBJ2-1, the V gene TRBV5-1; D remains unclear. This CDR3 contains 14 residues. The germline CDR1 and CDR2 sequences are SGHRS and YFSETQ. V lost 1 base and J lost 6, with 11 bases in between.

This clone was observed a handful of times. This chain uses TRBV5-1 with TRBJ1-1; no clear D. The CDR3 contains 14 residues. Germline V gives CDR1 SGHRS, CDR2 YFSETQ. Trimming took 3 bases from V and 0 from J, leaving 9 bases between them. DNA for the CDR3: TGCGCCAGCAGCTCCGGACTCATGAACACTGAAGCTTTCTTT. It encodes CASSSGLMNTEAFF. Complete variable domain (other parts from reference TRBV5-1 and TRBJ1-1): KAGVTQTPRYLIKTRGQQVTLSCSPISGHRSVSWYQQTPGQGLQFLFEYFSETQRNKGNFPGRFSGRQFSNSRSEMNVSTLELGDSALYLCASSSGLMNTEAFFGQGTRLTVV.